The subject of this entry is one T cell receptor beta chain. Its cognate antigen is unknown. The data originate from a study of T-cell memory formation after mild COVID-19. As for the study in general: Largely donor-specific sequence clusters came from a couple of donors. Notes on the study in general: Clones that contracted clustered mainly in CM and EM if CD4+ and in EMRA if CD8+. Nothing showed for sure that second-wave clones peaking on day 37 were SARS-CoV-2 specific.

The CDR3 covers 14 residues. The V gene lost 2 bases and the J gene lost 4 bases, with 12 bases spanning the gap. Germline V gene sequence: CDR1 SGHRS, CDR2 YFSETQ. Constant-segment-primed 5'RACE gave TCR alpha and TCR beta cDNA libraries with sample barcodes and UMIs. TCRdb reprocessed the 5' RACE reads with MiXCR, giving one entry per CDR3 protein. The table has some 120,000 distinct CDR3 sequences, 15% to 20% seen once. The chain has TRBV5-1 and TRBJ1-2; D might be TRBD1 (5 bases). Material for sequencing was PBMCs or a T cell subset sorted from them (not recorded which). The TCR was taken from a man in his late teens or twenties who had mild COVID-19 (a few samples of this study predate the infection). Cell type and time point are not known. The CDR3 DNA follows: TGCGCCAGCAGCTTTGGGGGGAGTGGCTATGGCTACACCTTC. It translates to CASSFGGSGYGYTF.